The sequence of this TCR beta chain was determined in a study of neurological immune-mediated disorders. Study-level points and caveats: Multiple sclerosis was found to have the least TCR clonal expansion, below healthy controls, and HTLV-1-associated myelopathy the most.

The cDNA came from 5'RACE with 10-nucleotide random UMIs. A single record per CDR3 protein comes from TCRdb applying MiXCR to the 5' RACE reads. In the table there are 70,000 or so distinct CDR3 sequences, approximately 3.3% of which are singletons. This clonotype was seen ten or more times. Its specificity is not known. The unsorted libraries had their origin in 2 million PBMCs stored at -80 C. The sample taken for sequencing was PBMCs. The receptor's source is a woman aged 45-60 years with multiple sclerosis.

CDR3 protein: CASRASLETQYF. The DNA for the CDR3 is TGTGCCAGCAGAGCGTCCCTCGAAACCCAGTACTTC. The genes are TRBV6-6 and TRBJ2-5; no reliable D call. Germline lookup yields CDR1 MNHNY and CDR2 SVGAGI (reference sequence). The CDR3 runs 12 residues. Deletions cut 6 bases from V and 8 bases from J, with 13 bases between.